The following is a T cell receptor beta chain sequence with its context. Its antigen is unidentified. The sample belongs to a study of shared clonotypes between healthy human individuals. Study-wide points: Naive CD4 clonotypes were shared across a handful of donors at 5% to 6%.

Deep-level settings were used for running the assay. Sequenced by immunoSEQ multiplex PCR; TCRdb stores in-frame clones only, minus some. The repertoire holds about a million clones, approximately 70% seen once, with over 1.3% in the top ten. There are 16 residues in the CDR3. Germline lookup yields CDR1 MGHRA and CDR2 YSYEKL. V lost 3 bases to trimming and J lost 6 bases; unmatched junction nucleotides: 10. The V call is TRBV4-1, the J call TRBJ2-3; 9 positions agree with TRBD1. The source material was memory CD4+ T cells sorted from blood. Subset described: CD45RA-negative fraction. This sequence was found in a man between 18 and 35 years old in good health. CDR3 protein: CASSQTGQGRSDTQYF. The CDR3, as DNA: TGCGCCAGCAGCCAGACCGGACAGGGGCGGTCCGATACGCAGTATTTT.